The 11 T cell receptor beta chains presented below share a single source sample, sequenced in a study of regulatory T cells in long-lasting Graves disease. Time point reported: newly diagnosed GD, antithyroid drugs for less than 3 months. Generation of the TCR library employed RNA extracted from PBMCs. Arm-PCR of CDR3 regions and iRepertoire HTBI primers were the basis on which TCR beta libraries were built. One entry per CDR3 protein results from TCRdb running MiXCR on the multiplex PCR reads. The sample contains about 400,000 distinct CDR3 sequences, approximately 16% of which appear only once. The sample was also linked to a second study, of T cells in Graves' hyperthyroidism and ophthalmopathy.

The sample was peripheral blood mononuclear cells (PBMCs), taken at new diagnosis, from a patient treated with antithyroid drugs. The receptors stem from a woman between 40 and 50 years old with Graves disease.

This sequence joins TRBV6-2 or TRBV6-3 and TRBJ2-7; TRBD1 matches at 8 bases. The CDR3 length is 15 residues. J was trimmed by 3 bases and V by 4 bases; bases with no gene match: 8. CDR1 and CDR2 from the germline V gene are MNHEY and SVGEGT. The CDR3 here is CASSWEKQGVYEQYF. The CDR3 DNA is TGTGCCAGCAGTTGGGAAAAACAGGGGGTCTACGAGCAGTACTTC.

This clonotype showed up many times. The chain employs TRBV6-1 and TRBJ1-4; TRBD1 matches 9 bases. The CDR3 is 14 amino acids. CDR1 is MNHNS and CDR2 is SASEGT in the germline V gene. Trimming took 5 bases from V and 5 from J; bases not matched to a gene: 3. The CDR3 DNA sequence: TGTGCCAGCAGTAACGACAGGGGGAATGAAAAACTGTTTTTT. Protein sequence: CASSNDRGNEKLFF.

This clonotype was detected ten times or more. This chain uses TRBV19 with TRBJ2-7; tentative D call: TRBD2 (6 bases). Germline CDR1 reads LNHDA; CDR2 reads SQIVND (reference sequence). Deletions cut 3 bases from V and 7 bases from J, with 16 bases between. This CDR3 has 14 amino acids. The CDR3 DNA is TGTGCCAGTAGTATCACGGAGGGGATGGGGGAGCAGTACTTC. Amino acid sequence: CASSITEGMGEQYF.

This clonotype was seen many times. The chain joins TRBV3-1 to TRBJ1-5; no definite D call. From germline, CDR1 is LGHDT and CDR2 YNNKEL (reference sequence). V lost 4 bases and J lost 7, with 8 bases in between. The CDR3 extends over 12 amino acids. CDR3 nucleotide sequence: TGTGCCAGCAGCCTGGGGTGGCAGCCCCAGCATTTT. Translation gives CASSLGWQPQHF.

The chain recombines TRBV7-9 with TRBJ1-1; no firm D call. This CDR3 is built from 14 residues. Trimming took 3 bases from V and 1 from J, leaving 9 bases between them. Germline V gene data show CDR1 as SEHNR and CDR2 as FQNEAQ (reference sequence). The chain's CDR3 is CASSFDFRNTEAFF. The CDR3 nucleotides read TGTGCCAGCAGCTTTGACTTCCGGAACACTGAAGCTTTCTTT.

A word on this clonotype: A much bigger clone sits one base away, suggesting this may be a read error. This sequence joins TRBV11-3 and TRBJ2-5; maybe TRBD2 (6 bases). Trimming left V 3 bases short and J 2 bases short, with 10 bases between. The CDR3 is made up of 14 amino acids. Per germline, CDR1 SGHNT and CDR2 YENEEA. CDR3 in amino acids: CASSFRDFQETQYF. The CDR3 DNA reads TGTGCCAGCAGCTTTAGGGACTTTCAAGAGACCCAGTACTTC.

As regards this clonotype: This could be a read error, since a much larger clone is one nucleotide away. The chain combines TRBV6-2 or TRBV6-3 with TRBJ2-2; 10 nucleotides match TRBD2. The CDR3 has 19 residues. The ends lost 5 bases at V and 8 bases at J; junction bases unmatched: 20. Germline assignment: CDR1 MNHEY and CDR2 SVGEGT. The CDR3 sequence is CASSDSPSGGGGPLGELFF. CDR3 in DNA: TGTGCCAGCAGTGATTCCCCAAGCGGGGGGGGAGGTCCTTTGGGGGAGCTGTTTTTT.

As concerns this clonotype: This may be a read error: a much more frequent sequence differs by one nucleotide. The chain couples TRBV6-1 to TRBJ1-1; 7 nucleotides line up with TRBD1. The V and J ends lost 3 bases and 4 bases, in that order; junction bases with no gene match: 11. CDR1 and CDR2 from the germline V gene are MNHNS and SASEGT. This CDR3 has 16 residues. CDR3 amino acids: CASSDPPTGTSTEAFF. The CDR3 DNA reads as TGTGCCAGCAGTGACCCCCCGACAGGGACGAGCACTGAAGCTTTCTTT.

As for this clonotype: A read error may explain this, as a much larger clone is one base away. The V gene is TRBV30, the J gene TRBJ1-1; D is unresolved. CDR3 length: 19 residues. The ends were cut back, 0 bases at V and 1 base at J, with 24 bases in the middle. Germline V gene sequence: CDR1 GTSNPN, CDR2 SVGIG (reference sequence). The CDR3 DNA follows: TGTGCCTGGAGTGTAGTTGGTGTGGGAGGGAGAACACCGAACACTGAAGCTTTCTTT. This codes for CAWSVVGVGGRTPNTEAFF.

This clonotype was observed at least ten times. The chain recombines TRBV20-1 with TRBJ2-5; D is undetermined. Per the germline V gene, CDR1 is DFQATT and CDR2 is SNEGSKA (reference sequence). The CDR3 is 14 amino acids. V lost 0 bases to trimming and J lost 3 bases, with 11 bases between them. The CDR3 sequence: CSAREIASKETQYF. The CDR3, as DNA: TGCAGTGCTAGAGAGATAGCTTCCAAAGAGACCCAGTACTTC.

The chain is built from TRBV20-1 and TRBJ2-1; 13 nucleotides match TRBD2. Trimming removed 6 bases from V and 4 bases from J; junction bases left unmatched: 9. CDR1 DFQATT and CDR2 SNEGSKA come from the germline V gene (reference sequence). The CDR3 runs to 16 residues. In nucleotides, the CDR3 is TGCAGTGCCAAGGGACTAGCGGGACGAGGGTACAATGAGCAGTTCTTC. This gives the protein CSAKGLAGRGYNEQFF.